Each of the 20 T cell receptor beta chains below was sequenced from the same sample in a study of regulatory T cells in long-lasting Graves disease. HTBI primers from iRepertoire and Arm-PCR of CDR3 regions yielded the TCR beta libraries. One entry per CDR3 protein results from TCRdb running MiXCR on the multiplex PCR reads. This sample has some 330,000 distinct CDR3 sequences, with approximately 25% found just once. Time point defined: persistent/refractory GD, antithyroid drugs over 5 years with positive TRAb. Extracted PBMC RNA gave rise to the TCR library. The source material was peripheral blood mononuclear cells (PBMCs), sampled when the disease was refractory, from a patient treated with antithyroid drugs. These receptor sequences come from a woman aged 40 to 49 with Graves disease.

The table lists this clonotype with many counts. This chain uses TRBV15 with TRBJ2-7; 7 bases agree with TRBD1. Per the germline V gene, CDR1 is LNHNV and CDR2 is YYDKDF (reference sequence). V dropped 2 bases and J dropped 2; count of bases not matched to a gene: 6. The CDR3 runs to 15 residues. In nucleotides, the CDR3 is TGTGCCACCAGCAGATTAACAGGGGTTACCTACGAGCAGTACTTC. Its translation is CATSRLTGVTYEQYF.

The sample holds many counts of this clonotype. This chain links TRBV5-1 with TRBJ2-7; D possibly matches TRBD1 or TRBD2 (5 bases each). Looked up from germline, CDR1 is SGHRS and CDR2 is YFSETQ. There are 13 residues in the CDR3. Deletions cut 4 bases from V and 4 bases from J, with 12 bases between. The CDR3 bases are TGCGCCAGCAGCATTGACAGCGGTTACGAGCAGTACTTC. Translating gives CASSIDSGYEQYF.

A few counts support this clonotype. This sequence joins TRBV7-9 and TRBJ2-7; TRBD2 matches at 7 bases. Trimming removed 11 bases from V and 3 bases from J; junction bases left unmatched: 4. The CDR3 runs to 11 residues. Germline CDR1 reads SEHNR; CDR2 reads FQNEAQ (reference sequence). CDR3 nucleotides: TGTGCCGGGGGGGAAGACTACGAGCAGTACTTC. Translated: CAGGEDYEQYF.

This clonotype was seen only a few times. V and J are TRBV27 and TRBJ2-3; D not resolved. With 8 bases removed from V and 4 bases from J, the gap between germline ends came to 7 bases. This CDR3 has 11 amino acids. Per the germline V gene, CDR1 is MNHEY and CDR2 is SMNVEV (reference sequence). The CDR3 loop reads CASPKPDTQYF. CDR3 DNA: TGTGCCAGCCCAAAGCCAGATACGCAGTATTTT.

This clonotype occurred a few times. The rearrangement joins TRBV4-1 to TRBJ2-7; TRBD2 might be the D (6 bases). This CDR3 comprises 16 residues. Between the trimmed V and J ends, which lost 0 bases and 1 base, there was a span of 13 bases. The germline V gene has CDR1 MGHRA and CDR2 YSYEKL. CDR3 nucleotides: TGCGCCAGCAGCCAAGAGGGTAGGGACTTTTCCTACGAGCAGTACTTC. It translates to CASSQEGRDFSYEQYF.

This clonotype was counted between two and nine times. The gene calls are TRBV5-1 and TRBJ2-7, with TRBD1 matching 7 bases. Unmatched junction bases numbered 13, after V lost 4 bases and J lost 9 bases. The CDR3 is 14 amino acids. Germline CDR1 reads SGHRS; CDR2 reads YFSETQ. The CDR3 DNA is TGCGCCAGCAGCACCGACAGGGACCGGGATGGGCAGTACTTC. This encodes CASSTDRDRDGQYF.

The chain carries TRBV9 and TRBJ2-2; D perhaps matches TRBD1 (7 bases). This CDR3 is 17 amino acids long. With 1 base removed from V and 3 bases from J, the gap between germline ends came to 16 bases. Germline V lookup: CDR1 SGDLS, CDR2 YYNGEE. The CDR3: CASSVPQGGSYTGELFF. In nucleotides, the CDR3 is TGTGCCAGCAGCGTACCCCAGGGGGGCTCTTACACCGGGGAGCTGTTTTTT. Full variable domain (remainder filled in from reference TRBV9 and TRBJ2-2): DSGVTQTPKHLITATGQRVTLRCSPRSGDLSVYWYQQSLDQGLQFLIQYYNGEERAKGNILERFSAQQFPDLHSELNLSSLELGDSALYFCASSVPQGGSYTGELFFGEGSRLTVL.

This clonotype has more than one count but fewer than ten. The gene calls are TRBV20-1 and TRBJ2-7, with a possible D match to TRBD1 (5 bases). The CDR3 sequence is 14 residues long. CDR1 and CDR2 from the germline V gene are DFQATT and SNEGSKA (reference sequence). V was trimmed by 0 bases and J by 3 bases, leaving 12 bases between them. The CDR3 region is CSARDFGALYEQYF. DNA of the CDR3: TGCAGTGCTAGAGATTTTGGGGCGCTCTACGAGCAGTACTTC.

Written as DNA, the CDR3 is TGTGCCAGCAGCTTAGTATCAACCGGAGTAGGGACTAATACAGATACGCAGTATTTT. It codes for CASSLVSTGVGTNTDTQYF. V usage is TRBV11-2 and J usage is TRBJ2-3; 7 bases align to TRBD2. This CDR3 has 19 residues. V lost 1 base, J lost 3 bases, and 16 bases stayed unmatched. Germline V CDR1 and CDR2: SGHAT, FQNNGV.

On this clonotype: A junction boundary mismatches the germline segment, possibly from a read error. The V gene is TRBV10-3, the J gene TRBJ2-2; D remains ambiguous. From germline, CDR1 is ENHRY and CDR2 SYGVKD. The CDR3 totals 13 residues. The DNA of the CDR3 is TGTGCCATCAGTGAGGGAAACAACGGGGAGCTGTTTTTT. This gives the protein CAISEGNNGELFF.

This clonotype was counted many times. The V gene is TRBV20-1, the J gene TRBJ2-4; no clear D. Trimming shortened V by 6 bases and J by 1 base, and 16 bases separated the two germline ends. CDR1 and CDR2 from the germline V gene are DFQATT and SNEGSKA (reference sequence). CDR3 length: 15 residues. CDR3 DNA: TGCAGTGCCCTTAGGACGAGGAAGGCCAAAAACATTCAGTACTTC. Protein sequence: CSALRTRKAKNIQYF.

The chain is built from TRBV5-1 and TRBJ2-2; 11 bases agree with TRBD1. The CDR3 contains 15 residues. CDR1 and CDR2 from the germline V gene are SGHRS and YFSETQ. J gave up 0 bases and V 9 bases, and 4 bases lay outside the gene matches. The CDR3 bases are TGCGCCACCCCGGACAGGGGGCCGAACACCGGGGAGCTGTTTTTT. Its protein is CATPDRGPNTGELFF.

This clonotype was counted ten times or more. CDR3 protein: CASSQDRINNEKLFF. The CDR3 DNA is TGTGCCAGCAGCCAAGATCGGATTAATAATGAAAAACTGTTTTTT. The rearrangement uses TRBV14 and TRBJ1-4; D gene unclear. This CDR3 comprises 15 residues. Per the germline V gene, CDR1 is SGHDN and CDR2 is FVKESK. The V gene lost 0 bases and the J gene lost 4 bases, with 9 bases spanning the gap.

V usage is TRBV30 and J usage is TRBJ1-6; D is perhaps TRBD1 (5 bases). The CDR3 is 14 amino acids. Germline-derived CDR1 and CDR2 are GTSNPN and SVGIG (reference sequence). Trimming removed 6 bases from V and 1 base from J, with 10 bases in between. This CDR3 is CACSRVSYNSPLHF. The CDR3 coding sequence is TGTGCCTGTTCCAGGGTTTCCTATAATTCACCCCTCCACTTT.

At least ten counts were recorded for this clonotype. The gene calls are TRBV28 and TRBJ1-6; the D is unclear. Trimming cost V 1 base and J 9 bases, with 7 bases left between them. CDR1 is MDHEN, CDR2 SYDVKM, per germline. CDR3 length: 13 residues. The CDR3 loop reads CASSLSRSSPLHF. As DNA, the CDR3 is TGTGCCAGCAGTTTATCAAGGAGTTCACCCCTCCACTTT. The variable domain in full, completed from reference TRBV28 and TRBJ1-6, reads DVKVTQSSRYLVKRTGEKVFLECVQDMDHENMFWYRQDPGLGLRLIYFSYDVKMKEKGDIPEGYSVSREKKERFSLILESASTNQTSMYLCASSLSRSSPLHFGNGTRLTVT.

The chain recombines TRBV7-9 with TRBJ2-2, with 10 positions matching TRBD2. The CDR3 has 15 amino acids. V shed 5 bases and J 9 bases; nucleotides not matched to a gene: 9. In germline, CDR1 is SEHNR, CDR2 FQNEAQ (reference sequence). In nucleotides, the CDR3 is TGTGCCAGCAGCGAGGGGACTAGCGACGAGCGGGAGCTGTTTTTT. Encoded protein: CASSEGTSDERELFF.

This clonotype was recorded at least ten times. The chain carries TRBV28 and TRBJ2-5; TRBD1 matches 7 bases. CDR3 length: 12 residues. From germline, CDR1 is MDHEN and CDR2 SYDVKM. Trimming removed 6 bases from V and 9 bases from J; junction bases left unmatched: 7. CDR3 DNA sequence: TGTGCCAGCAGCAAGGACAGGTCAGCCCAGTACTTC. It specifies CASSKDRSAQYF. Full variable domain (outside the CDR3, taken from reference TRBV28 and TRBJ2-5): DVKVTQSSRYLVKRTGEKVFLECVQDMDHENMFWYRQDPGLGLRLIYFSYDVKMKEKGDIPEGYSVSREKKERFSLILESASTNQTSMYLCASSKDRSAQYFGPGTRLLVL.

This clonotype was recorded a few times. Here the CDR3 DNA reads TGTGCCAGCAGACACCGGGACAGGGGAGCGCACGAGCAGTACTTC. Protein: CASRHRDRGAHEQYF. The rearrangement joins TRBV11-1 to TRBJ2-7; 10 nucleotides line up with TRBD1. Germline lookup yields CDR1 SGHAT and CDR2 FQDESV (reference sequence). The CDR3 length is 15 residues. V was clipped by 6 bases and J by 5 bases; unmatched bases: 10.

This clonotype was seen many times. V and J are TRBV12-3 or TRBV12-4 and TRBJ1-5; D is possibly TRBD1 (5 bases). The CDR3 covers 14 residues. Trimming left V 1 base short and J 4 bases short, with 8 bases between. The chain's CDR3 is CASSLDQGNQPQHF. DNA for the CDR3: TGTGCCAGCAGTTTAGACCAGGGAAATCAGCCCCAGCATTTT.

As concerns this clonotype: At one boundary the junction diverges from the germline segment, which might be a read error. V usage is TRBV28 and J usage is TRBJ1-5; TRBD1 matches at 8 bases. The CDR3 sequence is 16 residues long. Germline lookup yields CDR1 MDHEN and CDR2 SYDVKM. Here the CDR3 DNA reads TGTGCCATCAGTGCGGGACAGGCGATAGGCGATCAGCCCCAGCATTTT. Protein product: CAISAGQAIGDQPQHF.